The table lists the clone carrying this T cell receptor (beta chain) with many counts. Each TRB amplification used roughly 240-550 ng of genomic DNA from blood. This CDR3 spans 15 amino acids. The germline V gene has CDR1 MNHNY and CDR2 SVGAGI (reference sequence). V lost 0 bases to trimming and J lost 8 bases, with 13 bases between them. This entry belongs to a study of T and B cells in COVID-19 patients. Study overall: At median age approximately 36 years, recovered patients were younger than active-infection patients at less than 70.

Multiplex PCR with BIOMED2 TRB-A/B primer pools amplified TRB rearrangements. TCRdb reprocessed the multiplex PCR reads via MiXCR and lists one record per CDR3 protein. Among roughly 15,000 distinct CDR3 sequences listed, 27% were seen once. V gene TRBV6-6 combines with J gene TRBJ1-4; D not resolved. The sequenced material came from blood. The origin of this receptor is a human donor who had recovered from COVID-19. The CDR3: CASSYSPEGGEKLFF. CDR3 DNA: TGTGCCAGCAGTTACTCGCCCGAGGGAGGCGAAAAACTGTTTTTT.